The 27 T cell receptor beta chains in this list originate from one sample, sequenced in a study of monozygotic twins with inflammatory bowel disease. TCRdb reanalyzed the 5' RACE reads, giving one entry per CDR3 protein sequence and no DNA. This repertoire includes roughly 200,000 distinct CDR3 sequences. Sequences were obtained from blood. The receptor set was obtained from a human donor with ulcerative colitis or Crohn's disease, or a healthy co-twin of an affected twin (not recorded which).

CDR3 amino acids: CAISESPEANEQFF. The chain combines TRBV10-3 with TRBJ2-1; TCRdb selects TRBD2, and the lack of DNA leaves this call unchecked. The CDR3 loop spans 14 amino acids. The germline gives CDR1 ENHRY, CDR2 SYGVKD.

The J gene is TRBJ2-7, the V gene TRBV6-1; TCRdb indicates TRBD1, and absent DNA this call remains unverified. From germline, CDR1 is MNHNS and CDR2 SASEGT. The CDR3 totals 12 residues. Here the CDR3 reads CASRDRTLEQYF.

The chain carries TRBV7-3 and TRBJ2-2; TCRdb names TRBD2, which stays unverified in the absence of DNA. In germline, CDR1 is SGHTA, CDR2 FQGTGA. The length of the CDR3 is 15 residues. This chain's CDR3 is CASRSSGGNTGELFF.

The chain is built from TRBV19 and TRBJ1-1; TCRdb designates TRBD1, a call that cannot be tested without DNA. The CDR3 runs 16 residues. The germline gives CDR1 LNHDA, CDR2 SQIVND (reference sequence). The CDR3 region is CASIRSPETANTEAFF. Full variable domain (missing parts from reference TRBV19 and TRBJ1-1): DGGITQSPKYLFRKEGQNVTLSCEQNLNHDAMYWYRQDPGQGLRLIYYSQIVNDFQKGDIAEGYSVSREKKESFPLTVTSAQKNPTAFYLCASIRSPETANTEAFFGQGTRLTVV.

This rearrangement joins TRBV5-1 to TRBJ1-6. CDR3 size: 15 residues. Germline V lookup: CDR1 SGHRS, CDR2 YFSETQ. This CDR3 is CASSFDGSYNSPLHF.

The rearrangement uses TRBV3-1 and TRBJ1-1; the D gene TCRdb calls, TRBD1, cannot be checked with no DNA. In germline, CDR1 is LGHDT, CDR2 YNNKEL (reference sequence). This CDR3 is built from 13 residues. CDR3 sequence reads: CASSQTGQGEAFF.

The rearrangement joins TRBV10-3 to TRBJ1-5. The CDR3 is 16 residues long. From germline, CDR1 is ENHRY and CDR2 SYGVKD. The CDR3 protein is CAISEALGVFNQPQHF.

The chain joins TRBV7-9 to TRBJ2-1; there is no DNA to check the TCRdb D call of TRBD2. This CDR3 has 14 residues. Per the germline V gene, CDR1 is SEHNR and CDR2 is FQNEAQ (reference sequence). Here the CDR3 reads CASSATSGYNEQFF.

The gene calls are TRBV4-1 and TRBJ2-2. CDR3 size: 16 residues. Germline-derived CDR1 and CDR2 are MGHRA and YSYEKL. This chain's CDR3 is CASSQDSQLNAGELFF.

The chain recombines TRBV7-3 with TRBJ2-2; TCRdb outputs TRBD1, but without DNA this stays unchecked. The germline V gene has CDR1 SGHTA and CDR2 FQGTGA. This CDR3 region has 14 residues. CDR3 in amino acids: CASSSRQGSGELFF. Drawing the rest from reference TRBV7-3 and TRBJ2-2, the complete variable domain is GAGVSQTPSNKVTEKGKYVELRCDPISGHTALYWYRQSLGQGPEFLIYFQGTGAADDSGLPNDRFFAVRPEGSVSTLKIQRTERGDSAVYLCASSSRQGSGELFFGEGSRLTVL.

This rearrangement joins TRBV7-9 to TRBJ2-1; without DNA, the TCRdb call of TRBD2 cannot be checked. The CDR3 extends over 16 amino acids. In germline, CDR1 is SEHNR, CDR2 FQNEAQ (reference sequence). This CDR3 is CASSLPGLAGRNEQFF.

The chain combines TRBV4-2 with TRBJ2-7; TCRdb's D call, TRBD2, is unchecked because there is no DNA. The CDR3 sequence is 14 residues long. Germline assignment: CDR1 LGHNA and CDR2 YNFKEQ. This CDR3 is CASSEVVSGYEQYF.

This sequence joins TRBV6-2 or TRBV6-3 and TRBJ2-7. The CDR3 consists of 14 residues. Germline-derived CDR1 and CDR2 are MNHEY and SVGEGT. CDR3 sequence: CASSYSALELEQYF.

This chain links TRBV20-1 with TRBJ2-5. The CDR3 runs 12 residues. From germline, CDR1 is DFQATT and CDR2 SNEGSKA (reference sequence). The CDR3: CSAGQHQETQYF.

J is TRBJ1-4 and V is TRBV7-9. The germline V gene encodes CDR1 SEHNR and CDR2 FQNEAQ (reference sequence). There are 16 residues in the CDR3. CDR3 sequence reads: CASSLSGLSTNEKLFF.

CDR3 sequence: CSARDSRNTGELFF. The chain joins TRBV20-1 to TRBJ2-2. The V gene's germline CDR1 is DFQATT and CDR2 SNEGSKA (reference sequence). This CDR3 spans 14 amino acids.

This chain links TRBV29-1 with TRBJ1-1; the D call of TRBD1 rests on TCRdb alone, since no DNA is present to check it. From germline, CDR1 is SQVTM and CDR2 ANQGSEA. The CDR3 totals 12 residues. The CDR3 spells CSVPPGVTEAFF.

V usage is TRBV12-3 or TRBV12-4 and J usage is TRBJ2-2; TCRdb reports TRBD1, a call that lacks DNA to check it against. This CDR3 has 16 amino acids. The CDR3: CASSLRQGWGVGELFF.

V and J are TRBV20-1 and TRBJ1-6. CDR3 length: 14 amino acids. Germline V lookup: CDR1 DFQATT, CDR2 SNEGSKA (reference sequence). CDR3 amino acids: CSASSDSPRPPLHF.

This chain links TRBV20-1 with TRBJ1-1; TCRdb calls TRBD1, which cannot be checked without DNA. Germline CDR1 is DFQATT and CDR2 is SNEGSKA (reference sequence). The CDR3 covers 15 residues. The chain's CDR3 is CSARVPMRGGGEAFF.

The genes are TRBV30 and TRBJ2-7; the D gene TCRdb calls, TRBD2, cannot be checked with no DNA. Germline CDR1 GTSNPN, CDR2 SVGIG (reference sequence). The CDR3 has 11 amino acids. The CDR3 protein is CAWSSGLEQYF.

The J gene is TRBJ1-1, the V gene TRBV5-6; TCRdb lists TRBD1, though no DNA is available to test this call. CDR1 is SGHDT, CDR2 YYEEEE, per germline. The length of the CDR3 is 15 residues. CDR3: CASSLIGGLNTEAFF.

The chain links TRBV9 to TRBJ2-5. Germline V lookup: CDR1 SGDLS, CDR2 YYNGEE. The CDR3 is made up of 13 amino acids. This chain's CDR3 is CASSVDSQETQYF.

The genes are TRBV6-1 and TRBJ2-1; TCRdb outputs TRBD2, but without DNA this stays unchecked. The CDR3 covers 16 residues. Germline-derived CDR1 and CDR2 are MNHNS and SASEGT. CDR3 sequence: CASSPGVVTGVNEQFF.

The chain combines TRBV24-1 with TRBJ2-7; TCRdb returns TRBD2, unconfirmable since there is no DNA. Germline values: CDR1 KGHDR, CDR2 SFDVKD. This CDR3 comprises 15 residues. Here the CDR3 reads CATTLGLAGTYEQYF.

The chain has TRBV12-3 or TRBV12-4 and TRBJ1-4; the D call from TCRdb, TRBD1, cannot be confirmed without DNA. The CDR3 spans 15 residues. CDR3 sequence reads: CASSFDRATNEKLFF.

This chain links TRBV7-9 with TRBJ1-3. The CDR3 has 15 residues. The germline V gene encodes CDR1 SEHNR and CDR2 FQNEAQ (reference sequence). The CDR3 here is CASNLAGISGNTIYF.